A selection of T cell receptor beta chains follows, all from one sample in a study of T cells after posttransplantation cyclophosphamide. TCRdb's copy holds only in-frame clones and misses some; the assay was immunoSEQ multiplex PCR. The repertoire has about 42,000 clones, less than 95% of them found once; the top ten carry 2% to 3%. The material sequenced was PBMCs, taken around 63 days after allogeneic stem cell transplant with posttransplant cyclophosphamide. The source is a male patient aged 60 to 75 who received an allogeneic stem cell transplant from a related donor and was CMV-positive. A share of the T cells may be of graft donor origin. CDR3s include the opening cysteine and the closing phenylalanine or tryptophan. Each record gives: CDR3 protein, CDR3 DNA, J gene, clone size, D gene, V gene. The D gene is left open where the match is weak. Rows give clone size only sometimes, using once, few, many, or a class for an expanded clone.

CDR3 protein: CASSLRQGNYNEQFF
CDR3 DNA: TGTGCCAGCAGCTTAAGGCAGGGAAATTACAATGAGCAGTTCTTC
J gene: TRBJ2-1
clone size: NA
D gene: NA
V gene: TRBV7-9

CDR3 protein: CASSLNGQGSYNEQFF
CDR3 DNA: TGCGCCAGCAGCTTGAACGGACAGGGCTCCTACAATGAGCAGTTCTTC
J gene: TRBJ2-1
clone size: NA
D gene: TRBD1
V gene: TRBV5-1

CDR3 protein: CAGSLPGQGNTEAFF
CDR3 DNA: TGTGCCGGCAGCTTACCGGGACAGGGGAACACTGAAGCTTTCTTT
J gene: TRBJ1-1
clone size: NA
D gene: TRBD1
V gene: TRBV5-4

CDR3 protein: CASSPSSGNQPQHF
CDR3 DNA: TGTGCCAGCAGCCCCTCATCGGGGAATCAGCCCCAGCATTTT
J gene: TRBJ1-5
clone size: NA
D gene: NA
V gene: TRBV16

CDR3 protein: CASSLVIQETQYF
CDR3 DNA: TGTGCCAGCAGTTTAGTCATCCAAGAGACCCAGTACTTC
J gene: TRBJ2-5
clone size: NA
D gene: NA
V gene: TRBV6-1

CDR3 protein: CASSFRGGHGETQYF
CDR3 DNA: TGTGCCAGCAGTTTTAGGGGGGGGCACGGAGAGACCCAGTACTTC
J gene: TRBJ2-5
clone size: once
D gene: NA
V gene: TRBV28

CDR3 protein: CASSSDGTVHSNYGYTF
CDR3 DNA: TGTGCCAGCAGCTCAGACGGGACAGTTCATTCCAACTATGGCTACACCTTC
J gene: TRBJ1-2
clone size: NA
D gene: TRBD1
V gene: TRBV9

CDR3 protein: CASSLASGGLGEKLFF
CDR3 DNA: TGTGCCAGCAGCTTGGCCTCAGGGGGCCTGGGAGAAAAACTGTTTTTT
J gene: TRBJ1-4
clone size: NA
D gene: TRBD1
V gene: TRBV5-4

CDR3 protein: CASTGANYGYTF
CDR3 DNA: TGTGCCTCTACGGGGGCTAACTATGGCTACACCTTC
J gene: TRBJ1-2
clone size: NA
D gene: NA
V gene: TRBV6-5

CDR3 protein: CASSQEPPTGYGANVLTF
CDR3 DNA: TGCGCCAGCAGCCAAGAGCCCCCGACAGGGTACGGGGCCAACGTCCTGACTTTC
J gene: TRBJ2-6
clone size: NA
D gene: TRBD1
V gene: TRBV4-1

CDR3 protein: CASSDLVNYGYTF
CDR3 DNA: TGTGCCAGCAGTGATTTAGTGAACTATGGCTACACCTTC
J gene: TRBJ1-2
clone size: NA
D gene: NA
V gene: TRBV2

CDR3 protein: CASSIVSQGGKSNQPQHF
CDR3 DNA: TGTGCCAGTAGTATAGTTTCCCAGGGGGGCAAGAGCAATCAGCCCCAGCATTTT
J gene: TRBJ1-5
clone size: once
D gene: TRBD1
V gene: TRBV19

CDR3 protein: CASSPGLAGLGYEQYF
CDR3 DNA: TGTGCCAGCAGCCCGGGACTAGCGGGACTCGGCTACGAGCAGTACTTC
J gene: TRBJ2-7
clone size: NA
D gene: TRBD2
V gene: TRBV7-6

CDR3 protein: CASSDGAGDYGYTF
CDR3 DNA: TGTGCCAGCAGTGATGGGGCAGGGGATTATGGCTACACCTTC
J gene: TRBJ1-2
clone size: NA
D gene: NA
V gene: TRBV2

CDR3 protein: CASSEDIVKPQHF
CDR3 DNA: TGTGCCAGTAGTGAGGACATCGTAAAGCCCCAGCATTTT
J gene: TRBJ1-5
clone size: NA
D gene: NA
V gene: TRBV19

CDR3 protein: CASSPRPGLPAFF
CDR3 DNA: TGTGCCAGCAGTCCTCGACCGGGACTCCCGGCTTTCTTT
J gene: TRBJ1-1
clone size: NA
D gene: NA
V gene: TRBV6-5

CDR3 protein: CASSVRLVQPQHF
CDR3 DNA: TGTGCCAGCAGCGTTCGACTAGTCCAGCCCCAGCATTTT
J gene: TRBJ1-5
clone size: NA
D gene: NA
V gene: TRBV7-2

CDR3 protein: CASSLDSGGYGYTF
CDR3 DNA: TGCGCCAGCAGCTTGGACAGCGGTGGCTATGGCTACACCTTC
J gene: TRBJ1-2
clone size: once
D gene: NA
V gene: TRBV5-1

CDR3 protein: CSVPGQLNTEAFF
CDR3 DNA: TGCAGCGTTCCGGGACAGTTGAACACTGAAGCTTTCTTT
J gene: TRBJ1-1
clone size: NA
D gene: TRBD1
V gene: TRBV29-1

CDR3 protein: CASSVEGQGNTEAFF
CDR3 DNA: TGTGCCAGCAGCGTAGAAGGACAGGGAAACACTGAAGCTTTCTTT
J gene: TRBJ1-1
clone size: NA
D gene: TRBD1
V gene: TRBV9

CDR3 protein: CASCPDRVTFYGYTF
CDR3 DNA: TGTGCCAGTTGTCCGGACAGGGTAACATTCTATGGCTACACCTTC
J gene: TRBJ1-2
clone size: NA
D gene: TRBD1
V gene: TRBV19

CDR3 protein: CASRRTGDNSPLHF
CDR3 DNA: TGTGCCAGTAGGAGGACAGGAGATAATTCACCCCTCCACTTT
J gene: TRBJ1-6
clone size: NA
D gene: TRBD1
V gene: TRBV19

CDR3 protein: CASSIYGTNIYNEQFF
CDR3 DNA: TGTGCCAGTAGTATATATGGGACAAATATTTACAATGAGCAGTTCTTC
J gene: TRBJ2-1
clone size: NA
D gene: NA
V gene: TRBV19

CDR3 protein: CASSREDSTEQYF
CDR3 DNA: TGCGCCAGCAGCCGTGAGGACTCAACCGAGCAGTACTTC
J gene: TRBJ2-7
clone size: once
D gene: NA
V gene: TRBV5-1

CDR3 protein: CASSPRDSLGPPLHF
CDR3 DNA: TGTGCCAGCAGTCCGCGGGACAGCCTGGGCCCACCCCTCCACTTT
J gene: TRBJ1-6
clone size: NA
D gene: TRBD1
V gene: TRBV27

CDR3 protein: CASSQTAGGSYEQYF
CDR3 DNA: TGTGCCAGCAGCCAAACTGCGGGGGGCTCCTACGAGCAGTACTTC
J gene: TRBJ2-7
clone size: NA
D gene: TRBD2
V gene: TRBV4-2

CDR3 protein: CASSRGQGQNTEAFF
CDR3 DNA: TGTGCCAGCAGTCGGGGACAGGGACAGAACACTGAAGCTTTCTTT
J gene: TRBJ1-1
clone size: NA
D gene: TRBD1
V gene: TRBV27

CDR3 protein: CASALPGEQYF
CDR3 DNA: TGTGCCAGCGCCCTACCGGGCGAGCAGTACTTC
J gene: TRBJ2-7
clone size: NA
D gene: NA
V gene: TRBV11-2

CDR3 protein: CASISGVYGYTF
CDR3 DNA: TGTGCCAGTATATCCGGAGTCTATGGCTACACCTTC
J gene: TRBJ1-2
clone size: few
D gene: NA
V gene: TRBV19

CDR3 protein: CASSSILAGGPDTQYF
CDR3 DNA: TGTGCCAGCAGTTCCATCCTGGCGGGGGGGCCGGATACGCAGTATTTT
J gene: TRBJ2-3
clone size: NA
D gene: TRBD2
V gene: TRBV28

CDR3 protein: CASSLAGRGGETQYF
CDR3 DNA: TGTGCCAGCAGCTTGGCGGGGCGGGGGGGCGAGACCCAGTACTTC
J gene: TRBJ2-5
clone size: NA
D gene: TRBD2
V gene: TRBV5-4

CDR3 protein: CASSYKAGGPDTQYF
CDR3 DNA: TGTGCCAGCAGTTACAAAGCGGGGGGCCCAGATACGCAGTATTTT
J gene: TRBJ2-3
clone size: NA
D gene: TRBD2
V gene: TRBV6-5

CDR3 protein: CASSLGGTANTEAFF
CDR3 DNA: TGTGCCAGCAGCTTAGGTGGGACAGCGAACACTGAAGCTTTCTTT
J gene: TRBJ1-1
clone size: few
D gene: TRBD1
V gene: TRBV7-9

CDR3 protein: CASSPIRGVFGNTIYF
CDR3 DNA: TGTGCCAGCAGCCCAATTCGGGGAGTATTTGGAAACACCATATATTTT
J gene: TRBJ1-3
clone size: NA
D gene: NA
V gene: TRBV7-9

CDR3 protein: CAISKTGNTGELFF
CDR3 DNA: TGTGCCATCAGTAAGACAGGGAACACCGGGGAGCTGTTTTTT
J gene: TRBJ2-2
clone size: NA
D gene: NA
V gene: TRBV10-3

CDR3 protein: CASSIAGGQKTQYF
CDR3 DNA: TGTGCCAGTAGTATAGCGGGGGGGCAGAAGACCCAGTACTTC
J gene: TRBJ2-5
clone size: NA
D gene: TRBD2
V gene: TRBV19

CDR3 protein: CSVDAGQAQDTQYF
CDR3 DNA: TGCAGCGTTGATGCAGGACAGGCCCAAGATACGCAGTATTTT
J gene: TRBJ2-3
clone size: NA
D gene: TRBD1
V gene: TRBV29-1